The clone carrying this T cell receptor beta chain has more than one count but fewer than ten. Its antigen is unidentified. These data originate in a study of radiotherapy plus CTLA-4 blockade in lung cancer. Study-wide results and caveats: Expansion in blood of tumor-derived TCR clones was seen after radiotherapy plus ipilimumab.

The repertoire was sequenced with immunoSEQ multiplex PCR; TCRdb's copy has only in-frame clones and lacks some. Among about 45,000 clones listed, roughly four fifths were seen once. The J segment lost 12 bases and the V segment lost 0 bases, leaving 6 bases of the junction unmatched. Looked up from germline, CDR1 is LNHNV and CDR2 is YYDKDF (reference sequence). The CDR3 spans 14 residues. This rearrangement joins TRBV15 to TRBJ2-1; TRBD1 matches 9 bases. The receptor was derived from a human donor with non-small cell lung cancer who had stable disease on radiotherapy plus ipilimumab. The starting material was peripheral blood, obtained from a patient treated with radiotherapy plus ipilimumab. CDR3 nucleotide sequence: TGTGCCACCAGCAGAGATCGGGACAGGGTGGCGCAGTTCTTC. It codes for CATSRDRDRVAQFF.